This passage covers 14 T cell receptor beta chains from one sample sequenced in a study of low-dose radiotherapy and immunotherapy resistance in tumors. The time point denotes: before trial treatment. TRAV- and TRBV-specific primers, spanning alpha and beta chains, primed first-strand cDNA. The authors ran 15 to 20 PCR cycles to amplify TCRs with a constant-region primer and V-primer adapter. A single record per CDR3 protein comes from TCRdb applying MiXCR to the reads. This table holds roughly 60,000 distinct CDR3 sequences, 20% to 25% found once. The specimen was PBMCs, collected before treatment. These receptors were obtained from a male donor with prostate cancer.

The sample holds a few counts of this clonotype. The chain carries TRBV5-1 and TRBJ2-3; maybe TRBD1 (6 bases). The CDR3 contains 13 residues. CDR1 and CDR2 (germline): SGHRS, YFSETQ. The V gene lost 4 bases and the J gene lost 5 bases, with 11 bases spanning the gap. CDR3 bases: TGCGCCAGCAGCGCATCACAGGGAGATACGCAGTATTTT. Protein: CASSASQGDTQYF.

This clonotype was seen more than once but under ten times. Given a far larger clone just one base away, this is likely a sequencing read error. CDR3: CASERVGEQYF. In DNA form, the CDR3 reads TGCGCCAGCGAAAGGGTGGGGGAGCAGTACTTC. The chain uses TRBV10-2 and TRBJ2-5; perhaps D is TRBD1 or TRBD2 (5 bases each). Germline values: CDR1 WSHSY, CDR2 SAAADI. CDR3 length: 11 residues. Trimming left V 8 bases short and J 11 bases short, with 15 bases between.

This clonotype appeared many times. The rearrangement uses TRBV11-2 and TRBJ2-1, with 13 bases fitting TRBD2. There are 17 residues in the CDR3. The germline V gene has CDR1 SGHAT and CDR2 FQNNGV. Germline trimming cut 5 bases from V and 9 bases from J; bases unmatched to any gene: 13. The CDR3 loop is CASSLRTSGGWLVEQFF. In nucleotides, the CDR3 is TGTGCCAGCAGCCTGCGGACTAGCGGGGGATGGCTCGTTGAGCAGTTCTTC.

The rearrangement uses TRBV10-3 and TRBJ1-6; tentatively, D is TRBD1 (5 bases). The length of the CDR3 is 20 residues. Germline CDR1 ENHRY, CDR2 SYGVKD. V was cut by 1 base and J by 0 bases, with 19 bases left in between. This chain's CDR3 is CAISEFGGGRLSSYNSPLHF. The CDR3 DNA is TGTGCCATCAGTGAGTTTGGCGGGGGACGACTAAGCTCCTATAATTCACCCCTCCACTTT.

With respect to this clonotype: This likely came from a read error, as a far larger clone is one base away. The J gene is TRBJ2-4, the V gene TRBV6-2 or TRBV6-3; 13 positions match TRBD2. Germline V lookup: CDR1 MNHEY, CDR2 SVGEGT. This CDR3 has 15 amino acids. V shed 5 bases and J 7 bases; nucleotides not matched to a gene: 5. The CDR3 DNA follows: TGTGCCAGCAGTCGACTAGCGGGAGGCAGCAACATTCAGTACTTC. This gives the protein CASSRLAGGSNIQYF.

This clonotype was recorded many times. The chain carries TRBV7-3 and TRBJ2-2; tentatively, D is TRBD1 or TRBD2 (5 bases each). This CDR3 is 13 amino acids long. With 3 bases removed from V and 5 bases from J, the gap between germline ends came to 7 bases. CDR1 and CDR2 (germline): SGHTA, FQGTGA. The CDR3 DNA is TGTGCCAGCAGCTTTGGGGGTACCGGGGAGCTGTTTTTT. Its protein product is CASSFGGTGELFF.

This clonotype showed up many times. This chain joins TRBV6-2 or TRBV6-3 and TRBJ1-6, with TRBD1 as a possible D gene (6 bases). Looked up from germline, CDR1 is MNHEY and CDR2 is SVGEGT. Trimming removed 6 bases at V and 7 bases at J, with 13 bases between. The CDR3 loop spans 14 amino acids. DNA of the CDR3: TGTGCCAGCAGGAAGGGACACGCAAATTCACCCCTCCACTTT. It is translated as CASRKGHANSPLHF.

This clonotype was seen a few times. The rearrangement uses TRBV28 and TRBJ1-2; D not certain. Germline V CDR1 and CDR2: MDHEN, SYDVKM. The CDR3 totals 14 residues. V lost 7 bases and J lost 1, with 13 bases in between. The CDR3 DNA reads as TGTGCCAGCACCCTCGCCGGATTTAACTATGGCTACACCTTC. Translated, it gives CASTLAGFNYGYTF.

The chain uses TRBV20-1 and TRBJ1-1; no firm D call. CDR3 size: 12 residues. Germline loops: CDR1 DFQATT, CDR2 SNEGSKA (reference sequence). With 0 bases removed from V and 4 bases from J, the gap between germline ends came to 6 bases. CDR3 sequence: CSARDRGTEAFF. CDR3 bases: TGCAGTGCTAGAGATCGGGGCACTGAAGCTTTCTTT.

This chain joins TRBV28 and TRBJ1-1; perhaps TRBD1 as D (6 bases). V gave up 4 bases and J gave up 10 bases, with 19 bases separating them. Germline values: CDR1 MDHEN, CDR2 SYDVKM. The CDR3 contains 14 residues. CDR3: CASSSLGGALIAFF. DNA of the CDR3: TGTGCCAGCAGTTCGCTTGGGGGGGCCTTGATAGCTTTCTTT. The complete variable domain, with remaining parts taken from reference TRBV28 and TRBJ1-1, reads DVKVTQSSRYLVKRTGEKVFLECVQDMDHENMFWYRQDPGLGLRLIYFSYDVKMKEKGDIPEGYSVSREKKERFSLILESASTNQTSMYLCASSSLGGALIAFFGQGTRLTVV.

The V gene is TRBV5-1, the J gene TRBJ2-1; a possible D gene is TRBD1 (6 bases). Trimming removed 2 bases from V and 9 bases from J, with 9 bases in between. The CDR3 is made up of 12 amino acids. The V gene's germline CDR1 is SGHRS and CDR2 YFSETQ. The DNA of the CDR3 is TGCGCCAGCAGCTTTACAGGGCGTGAGCAGTTCTTC. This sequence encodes CASSFTGREQFF.

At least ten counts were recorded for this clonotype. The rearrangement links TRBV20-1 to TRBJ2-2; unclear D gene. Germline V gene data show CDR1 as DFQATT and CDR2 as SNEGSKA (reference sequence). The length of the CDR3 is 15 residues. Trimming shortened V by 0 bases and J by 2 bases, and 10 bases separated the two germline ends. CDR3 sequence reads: CSARERDTNTGELFF. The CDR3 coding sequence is TGCAGTGCTAGAGAAAGAGACACTAACACCGGGGAGCTGTTTTTT.

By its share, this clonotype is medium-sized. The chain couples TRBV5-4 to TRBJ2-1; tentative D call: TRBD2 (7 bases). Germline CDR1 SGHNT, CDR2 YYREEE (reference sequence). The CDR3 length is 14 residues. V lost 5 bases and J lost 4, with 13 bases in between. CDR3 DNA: TGTGCCAGCAGTCTCGGGGGGCTTTACAATGAGCAGTTCTTC. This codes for CASSLGGLYNEQFF. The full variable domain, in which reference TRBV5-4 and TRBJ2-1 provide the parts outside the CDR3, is ETGVTQSPTHLIKTRGQQVTLRCSSQSGHNTVSWYQQALGQGPQFIFQYYREEENGRGNFPPRFSGLQFPNYSSELNVNALELDDSALYLCASSLGGLYNEQFFGPGTRLTVL.

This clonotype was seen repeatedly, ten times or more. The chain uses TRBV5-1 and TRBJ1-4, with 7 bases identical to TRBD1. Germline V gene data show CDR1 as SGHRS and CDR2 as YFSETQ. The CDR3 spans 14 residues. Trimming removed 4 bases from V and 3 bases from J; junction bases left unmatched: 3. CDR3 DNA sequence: TGCGCCAGCAGCCCAGGGGGTGCTAATGAAAAACTGTTTTTT. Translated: CASSPGGANEKLFF.